This is a list of T cell receptor beta chains from one sample in a study of T cells expressing NK-cell markers. Each CDR3 protein gets one entry in TCRdb, which reprocessed the 5' RACE reads and gives no DNA. This table holds some 600,000 distinct CDR3 sequences. The sample was blood T cells: a sorted CD56 or NKG2C T cell subset, CD4+ or CD8+ T cells, or bulk PBMC T cells (not recorded which). All receptors come from a young man in good health. Both conserved end residues are part of each CDR3.

>TRBJ2-5|TRBV20-1
CSARASRGGVGETQYF
>TRBJ2-1|TRBV28
CASSLFGGGLRNEQFF
>TRBJ2-7|TRBV12-3/TRBV12-4
CASSPKPGQGFYEQYF
>TRBJ2-1|TRBV20-1
CSAGSELAGGNEQFF
>TRBJ1-2|TRBV4-3
CASSQDAGGDGYTF
>TRBJ2-2|TRBV29-1
CSVEDGTTGELFF
>TRBJ2-7|TRBV7-8
CASSLGTSLGEQYF
>TRBJ1-5|TRBV20-1
CSARDEWAGQVQPQHF
>TRBJ2-7|TRBV20-1
CSARVGGTTYEQYF
>TRBJ2-7|TRBV4-3
CASSQGLAGYEQYF
>TRBJ2-6|TRBV5-1
CASSFQGDSGANVLTF
>TRBJ2-2|TRBV7-2
CASSLVRGRRAGELFF
>TRBJ2-3|TRBV6-5
CASSYLGTSVSPSDTQYF
>TRBJ2-5|TRBV6-1
CASNDPGLQETQYF
>TRBJ2-2|TRBV7-9
CASSLRVPGLGELFF
>TRBJ2-3|TRBV4-3
CASSQPGEATSTDTQYF
>TRBJ2-5|TRBV11-2
CASSAGTYQETQYF
>TRBJ2-1|TRBV7-6
CASSLGSGENNEQFF
>TRBJ2-2|TRBV20-1
CSAGLLSQKTGELFF
>TRBJ2-7|TRBV5-1
CASSLVATGTYEQYF
>TRBJ2-1|TRBV9
CASSAPGTGNLNEQFF
>TRBJ1-5|TRBV6-5
CASRGSGGYHF
>TRBJ2-2|TRBV6-2/TRBV6-3
CASRAGMGTQDNTGELFF
>TRBJ2-7|TRBV5-1
CASRQIPGREQYF
>TRBJ2-2|TRBV7-8
CASSLVMGELFF
>TRBJ1-2|TRBV2
CASNGPVYGYTF
>TRBJ2-6|TRBV27
CASSPAVGANVLTF
>TRBJ1-6|TRBV30
CAWGVSSPLHF
>TRBJ1-1|TRBV6-5
CASSYGGVYSLMNTEAFF
>TRBJ2-7|TRBV18
CASSTGLAGAYEQYF
>TRBJ2-1|TRBV12-3/TRBV12-4
CASSFGSNAGFYNEQFF
>TRBJ2-6|TRBV5-1
CASSLDSPSNVLTF
>TRBJ2-3|TRBV7-3
CASSATGLETDTQYF
>TRBJ2-3|TRBV27
CASSLERGTDTQYF
>TRBJ2-1|TRBV7-9
CASTPSKNEQFF
>TRBJ1-5|TRBV20-1
CSVVGGVGLSNQPQHF
>TRBJ1-3|TRBV20-1
CSARDQVPNSIYF
>TRBJ2-1|TRBV3-1
CASRNRLAAVQQFF
>TRBJ2-7|TRBV4-3
CASSQEYEGLNYEQYF